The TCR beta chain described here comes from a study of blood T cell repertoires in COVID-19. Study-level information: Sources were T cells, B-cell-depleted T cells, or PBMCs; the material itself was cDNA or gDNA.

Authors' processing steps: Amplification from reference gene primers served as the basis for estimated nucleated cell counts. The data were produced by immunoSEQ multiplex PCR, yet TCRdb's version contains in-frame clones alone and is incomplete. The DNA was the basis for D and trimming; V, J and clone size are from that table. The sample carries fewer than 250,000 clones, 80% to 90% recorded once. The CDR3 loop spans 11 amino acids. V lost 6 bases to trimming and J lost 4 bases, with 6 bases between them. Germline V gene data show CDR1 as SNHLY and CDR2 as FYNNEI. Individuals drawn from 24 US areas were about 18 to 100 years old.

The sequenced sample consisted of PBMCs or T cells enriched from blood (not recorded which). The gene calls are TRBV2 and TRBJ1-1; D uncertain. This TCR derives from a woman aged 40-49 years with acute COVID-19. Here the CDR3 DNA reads TGTGCCAGCAGCAGTCGCACTGAAGCTTTCTTT. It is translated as CASSSRTEAFF.